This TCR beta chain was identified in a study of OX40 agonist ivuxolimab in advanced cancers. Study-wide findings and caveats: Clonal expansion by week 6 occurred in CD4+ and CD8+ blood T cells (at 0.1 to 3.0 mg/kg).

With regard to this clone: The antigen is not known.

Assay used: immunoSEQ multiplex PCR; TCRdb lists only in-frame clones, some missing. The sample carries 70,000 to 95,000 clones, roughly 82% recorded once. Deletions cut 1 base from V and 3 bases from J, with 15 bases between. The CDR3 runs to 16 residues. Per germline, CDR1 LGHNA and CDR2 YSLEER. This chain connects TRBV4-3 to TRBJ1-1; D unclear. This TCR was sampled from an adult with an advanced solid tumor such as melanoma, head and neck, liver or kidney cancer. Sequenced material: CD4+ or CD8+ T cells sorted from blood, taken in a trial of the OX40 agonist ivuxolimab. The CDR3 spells CASSQVFEGPDTEAFF. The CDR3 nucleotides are TGCGCCAGCAGCCAAGTCTTCGAGGGTCCTGACACTGAAGCTTTCTTT.